The rows below give T cell receptor beta chains drawn from one sample of a study of cytomegalovirus exposure and HLA in healthy donors. The repertoire was sequenced with immunoSEQ multiplex PCR; TCRdb's copy has only in-frame clones and lacks some. The sample yields some 160,000 clones, around 80% seen once. Specimen: PBMCs. These TCRs come from a woman between 18 and 30 years old in good health and CMV-seronegative. CDR3s include the opening cysteine and the closing phenylalanine or tryptophan. The order of the fields is V gene, J gene, D gene, clone size, CDR3 length, CDR3 protein, CDR3 DNA. A D gene is named only where the DNA matches it firmly. Part of the rows lack a size; the others show once, few, many or a class for expanded clones.

TRBV11-2	TRBJ1-2	NA	NA	13	CASSLGTNYGYTF	TGTGCCAGCAGCCTCGGGACAAACTATGGCTACACCTTC
TRBV7-9	TRBJ2-2	NA	NA	15	CASSLSVLNTGELFF	TGTGCCAGCAGCTTATCCGTACTGAACACCGGGGAGCTGTTTTTT
TRBV15	TRBJ1-3	NA	NA	13	CATATGSGNTIYF	TGTGCCACCGCGACAGGCTCTGGAAACACCATATATTTT
TRBV7-2	TRBJ2-3	NA	NA	15	CASSYGMRNTDTQYF	TGTGCCAGCAGCTACGGTATGCGTAACACAGATACGCAGTATTTT
TRBV7-2	TRBJ1-2	NA	once	12	CASTVNRNGYTF	TGTGCCAGCACGGTTAACAGGAATGGCTACACCTTC
TRBV6-4	TRBJ1-1	NA	NA	15	CASSPNGGMNTEAFF	TGTGCCAGCAGTCCTAACGGGGGTATGAACACTGAAGCTTTCTTT
TRBV2	TRBJ2-1	TRBD2	NA	15	CASKGPGGAYNEQFF	TGTGCCAGCAAGGGCCCCGGGGGGGCCTACAATGAGCAGTTCTTC
TRBV5-1	TRBJ2-3	NA	NA	14	CASSFGGGQVTQYF	TGCGCCAGCAGCTTTGGGGGGGGGCAGGTTACGCAGTATTTT
TRBV5-1	TRBJ1-2	TRBD1	NA	14	CASSQTGGEYGYTF	TGCGCCAGCAGCCAGACAGGGGGCGAGTATGGCTACACCTTC
TRBV5-5	TRBJ1-1	NA	NA	14	CASSLSIQGPEAFF	TGTGCCAGCAGCTTATCAATACAGGGCCCTGAAGCTTTCTTT
TRBV5-8	TRBJ1-1	TRBD1	NA	14	CASSPDRALSLAFF	TGTGCCAGCAGTCCGGACAGGGCGTTAAGTTTAGCTTTCTTT
TRBV7-9	TRBJ1-5	NA	once	14	CASSFGQDDQPQHF	TGTGCCAGCAGCTTTGGGCAGGATGATCAGCCCCAGCATTTT
TRBV6-6	TRBJ2-6	NA	NA	12	CYSPSGANGLTF	TGCTACAGCCCCTCTGGGGCCAACGGCCTGACTTTC
TRBV6-1	TRBJ2-7	NA	NA	12	CASSVQGYEQYF	TGTGCCAGCAGTGTCCAGGGCTACGAGCAGTACTTC
TRBV30	TRBJ1-2	NA	once	17	CAWTEYAGRGYRIGYTF	TGTGCCTGGACCGAATACGCTGGAAGGGGGTATAGGATCGGCTACACCTTC
TRBV18	TRBJ2-7	TRBD2	once	17	CASSPGTSGGFSYEQYF	TGTGCCAGCTCACCGGGGACTAGCGGGGGGTTCTCCTACGAGCAGTACTTC
TRBV7-2	TRBJ2-1	TRBD2	NA	17	CASSLRGTMSGGNEQFF	TGTGCCAGCAGCTTAAGGGGAACAATGAGCGGGGGGAATGAGCAGTTCTTC
TRBV7-8	TRBJ2-5	TRBD2	few	19	CASSHHRVTSGNPEGTQYF	TGTGCCAGCAGCCACCACCGTGTGACTAGCGGAAACCCTGAGGGGACCCAGTACTTC
TRBV5-5	TRBJ1-1	NA	NA	13	CASRPRLGTEAFF	TGTGCCAGCAGGCCGAGGTTGGGCACTGAAGCTTTCTTT
TRBV5-5	TRBJ1-2	TRBD1	NA	14	CASSLGWDSYGYTF	TGTGCCAGCAGCTTGGGGTGGGACAGCTATGGCTACACCTTC
TRBV4-1	TRBJ1-4	NA	once	16	CASSHWGVLGNEKLFF	TGCGCCAGCAGCCATTGGGGGGTTCTTGGTAATGAAAAACTGTTTTTT
TRBV6-5	TRBJ2-7	TRBD1	NA	14	CASRYFDRAYEQYF	TGTGCCAGCAGATATTTCGACAGGGCCTACGAGCAGTACTTC
TRBV19	TRBJ1-2	NA	NA	15	CASNVLAGTNYGYTF	TGTGCCAGTAACGTACTGGCAGGGACTAACTATGGCTACACCTTC
TRBV11-3	TRBJ2-7	NA	NA	14	CASSLGLTPGEQYF	TGTGCCAGCAGCTTGGGACTTACTCCGGGGGAGCAGTACTTC
TRBV30	TRBJ2-3	NA	NA	12	CAWSIDRDTQYF	TGTGCCTGGAGTATAGACAGGGATACGCAGTATTTT
TRBV28	TRBJ2-3	TRBD1	NA	14	CASSPGGRTDTQYF	TGTGCCAGCAGTCCAGGGGGTCGAACAGATACGCAGTATTTT
TRBV28	TRBJ1-2	TRBD1	NA	12	CASTQGANGYTF	TGTGCCAGCACGCAGGGGGCTAATGGCTACACCTTC
TRBV29-1	TRBJ2-6	NA	once	13	CSVGGTGANGLTF	TGCAGCGTTGGGGGGACTGGGGCCAACGGCCTGACTTTC
TRBV11-2	TRBJ1-5	NA	NA	13	CASSMQGHQPQHF	TGTGCCAGCAGCATGCAGGGGCATCAGCCCCAGCATTTT
TRBV5-1	TRBJ2-2	NA	few	15	CASGTKTGNTGELFF	TGCGCCAGCGGGACCAAGACAGGGAACACCGGGGAGCTGTTTTTT
TRBV28	TRBJ2-1	TRBD2	NA	17	CASSSRASGGAGNEQFF	TGTGCCAGCAGTTCTAGGGCTAGCGGGGGGGCAGGTAATGAGCAGTTCTTC
TRBV7-2	TRBJ2-1	TRBD2	NA	16	CASSRQTSGRYNEQFF	TGTGCCAGCAGTCGACAGACTAGCGGGAGATACAATGAGCAGTTCTTC
TRBV7-9	TRBJ2-1	TRBD1	NA	13	CASSGEGAGEQFF	TGTGCCAGCAGCGGAGAGGGGGCTGGTGAGCAGTTCTTC
TRBV30	TRBJ2-2	NA	NA	12	CAWRASMGELFF	TGTGCCTGGAGGGCATCGATGGGGGAGCTGTTTTTT
TRBV6-6	TRBJ1-2	NA	NA	14	CASSDARTFGSYTF	TGTGCCAGCAGCGACGCCCGTACCTTCGGGAGCTACACCTTC
TRBV7-9	TRBJ1-1	NA	NA	15	CASSFGGIKNTEAFF	TGTGCCAGCAGCTTCGGCGGGATCAAGAACACTGAAGCTTTCTTT
TRBV6-1	TRBJ2-1	NA	NA	13	CASSVGWSDEQFF	TGTGCCAGCAGTGTAGGCTGGAGCGATGAGCAGTTCTTC
TRBV25-1	TRBJ2-1	NA	NA	14	CASSESGDYNEQFF	TGTGCCAGCAGTGAAAGCGGAGATTACAATGAGCAGTTCTTC
TRBV29-1	TRBJ1-2	TRBD1	NA	15	CSVRGSDRTAFGYTF	TGCAGCGTTAGAGGGTCGGACAGGACGGCTTTTGGCTACACCTTC
TRBV15	TRBJ1-5	NA	NA	15	CATSSGTEGNQPQHF	TGTGCCACCAGCAGTGGTACGGAGGGCAATCAGCCCCAGCATTTT
TRBV2	TRBJ1-1	TRBD1	NA	14	CASSRTGVNTEAFF	TGTGCCAGCAGTCGGACAGGGGTGAACACTGAAGCTTTCTTT
TRBV13	TRBJ2-7	NA	NA	17	CASSLGPGGISSYEQYF	TGTGCCAGCAGCTTAGGTCCTGGGGGGATAAGCTCCTACGAGCAGTACTTC